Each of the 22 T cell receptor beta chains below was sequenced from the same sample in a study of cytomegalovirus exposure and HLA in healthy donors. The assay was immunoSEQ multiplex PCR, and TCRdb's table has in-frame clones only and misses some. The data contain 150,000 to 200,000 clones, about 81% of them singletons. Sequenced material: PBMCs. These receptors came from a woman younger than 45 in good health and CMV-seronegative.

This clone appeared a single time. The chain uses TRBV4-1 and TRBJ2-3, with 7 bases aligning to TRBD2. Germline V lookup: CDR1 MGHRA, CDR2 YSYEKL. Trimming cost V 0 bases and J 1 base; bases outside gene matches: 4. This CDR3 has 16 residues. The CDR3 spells CASSQEGAGRTDTQYF. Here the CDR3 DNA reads TGCGCCAGCAGCCAAGAAGGAGCGGGGCGCACAGATACGCAGTATTTT.

CDR3: CASSLAETSGGDTQYF. The CDR3 DNA sequence: TGCGCCAGCAGCTTGGCAGAGACTAGCGGCGGCGATACGCAGTATTTT. The V and J genes are TRBV5-1 and TRBJ2-3; TRBD2 matches 9 bases. Germline-derived CDR1 and CDR2 are SGHRS and YFSETQ. Trimming at V came to 0 bases and at J to 6 bases, leaving 8 bases not matched to a gene. This CDR3 spans 16 amino acids.

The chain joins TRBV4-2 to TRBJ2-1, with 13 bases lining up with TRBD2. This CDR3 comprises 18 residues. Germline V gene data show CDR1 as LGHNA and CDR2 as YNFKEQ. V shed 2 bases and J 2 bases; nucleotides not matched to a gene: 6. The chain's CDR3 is CASSQRTSGRSPYNEQFF. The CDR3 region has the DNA TGTGCCAGCAGCCAAAGGACTAGCGGGAGATCACCCTACAATGAGCAGTTCTTC.

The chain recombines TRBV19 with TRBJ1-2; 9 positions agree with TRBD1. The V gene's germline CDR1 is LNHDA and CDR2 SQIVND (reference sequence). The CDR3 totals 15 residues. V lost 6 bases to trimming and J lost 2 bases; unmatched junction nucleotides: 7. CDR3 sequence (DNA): TGTGCCAGTAGGGCACAGGGGGCGCGGAACTATGGCTACACCTTC. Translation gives CASRAQGARNYGYTF.

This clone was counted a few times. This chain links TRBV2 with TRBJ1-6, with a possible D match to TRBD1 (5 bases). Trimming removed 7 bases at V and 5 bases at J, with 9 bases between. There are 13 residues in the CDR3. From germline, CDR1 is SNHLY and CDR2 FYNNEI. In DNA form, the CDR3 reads TGTGCCAGCATGGACACCAATAATTCACCCCTCCACTTT. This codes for CASMDTNNSPLHF. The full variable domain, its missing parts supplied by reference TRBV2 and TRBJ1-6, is EPEVTQTPSHQVTQMGQEVILRCVPISNHLYFYWYRQILGQKVEFLVSFYNNEISEKSEIFDDQFSVERPDGSNFTLKIRSTKLEDSAMYFCASMDTNNSPLHFGNGTRLTVT.

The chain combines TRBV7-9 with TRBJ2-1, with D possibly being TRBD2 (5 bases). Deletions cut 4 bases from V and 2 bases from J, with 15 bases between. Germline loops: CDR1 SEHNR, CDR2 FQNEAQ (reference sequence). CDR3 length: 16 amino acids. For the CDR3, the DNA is TGTGCCAGCAGCTCGAAGCGGCTAGCCCCCTACAATGAGCAGTTCTTC. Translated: CASSSKRLAPYNEQFF. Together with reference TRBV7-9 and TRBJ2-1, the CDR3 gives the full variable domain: DTGVSQNPRHKITKRGQNVTFRCDPISEHNRLYWYRQTLGQGPEFLTYFQNEAQLEKSRLLSDRFSAERPKGSFSTLEIQRTEQGDSAMYLCASSSKRLAPYNEQFFGPGTRLTVL.

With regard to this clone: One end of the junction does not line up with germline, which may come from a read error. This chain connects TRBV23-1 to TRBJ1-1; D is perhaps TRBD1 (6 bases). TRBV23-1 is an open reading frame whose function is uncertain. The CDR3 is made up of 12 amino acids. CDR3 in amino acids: CASSQSCRTVWF. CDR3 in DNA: TGCGCCAGCAGTCAATCGTGCCGGACAGTCTGGTTT.

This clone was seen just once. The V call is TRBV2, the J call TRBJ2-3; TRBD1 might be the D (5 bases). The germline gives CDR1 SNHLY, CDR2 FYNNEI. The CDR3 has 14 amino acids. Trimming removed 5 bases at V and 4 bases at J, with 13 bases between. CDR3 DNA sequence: TGTGCCAGCAGTCTACAACAGGTGGCAGATACGCAGTATTTT. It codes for CASSLQQVADTQYF. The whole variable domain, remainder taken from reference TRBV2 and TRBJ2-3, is EPEVTQTPSHQVTQMGQEVILRCVPISNHLYFYWYRQILGQKVEFLVSFYNNEISEKSEIFDDQFSVERPDGSNFTLKIRSTKLEDSAMYFCASSLQQVADTQYFGPGTRLTVL.

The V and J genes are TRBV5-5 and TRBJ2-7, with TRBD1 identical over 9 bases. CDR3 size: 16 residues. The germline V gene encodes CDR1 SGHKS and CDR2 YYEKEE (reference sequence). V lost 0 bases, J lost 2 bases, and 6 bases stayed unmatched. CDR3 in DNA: TGTGCCAGCAGCTTGGGGGGACAGGGCCTAACCTACGAGCAGTACTTC. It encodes CASSLGGQGLTYEQYF.

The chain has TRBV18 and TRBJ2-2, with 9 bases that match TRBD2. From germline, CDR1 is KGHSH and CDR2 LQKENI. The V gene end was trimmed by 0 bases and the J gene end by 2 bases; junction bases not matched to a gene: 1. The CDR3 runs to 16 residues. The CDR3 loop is CASSPPSGGNTGELFF. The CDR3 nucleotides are TGTGCCAGCTCACCACCTAGCGGGGGTAACACCGGGGAGCTGTTTTTT.

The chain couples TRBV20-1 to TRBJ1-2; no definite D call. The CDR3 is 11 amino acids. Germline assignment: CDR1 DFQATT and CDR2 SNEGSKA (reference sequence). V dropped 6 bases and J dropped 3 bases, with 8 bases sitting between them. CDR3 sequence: CSAYDYYGYTF. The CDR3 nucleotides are TGCAGTGCCTACGATTACTATGGCTACACCTTC.

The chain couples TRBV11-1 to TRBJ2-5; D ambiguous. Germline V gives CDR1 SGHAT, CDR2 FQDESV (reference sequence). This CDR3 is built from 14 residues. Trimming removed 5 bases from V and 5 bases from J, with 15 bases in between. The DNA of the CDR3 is TGTGCCAGCAGCGACCGTGGGCCTTGGGAGACCCAGTACTTC. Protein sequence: CASSDRGPWETQYF. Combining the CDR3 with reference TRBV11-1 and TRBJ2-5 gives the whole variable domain EAEVAQSPRYKITEKSQAVAFWCDPISGHATLYWYRQILGQGPELLVQFQDESVVDDSQLPKDRFSAERLKGVDSTLKIQPAELGDSAMYLCASSDRGPWETQYFGPGTRLLVL.

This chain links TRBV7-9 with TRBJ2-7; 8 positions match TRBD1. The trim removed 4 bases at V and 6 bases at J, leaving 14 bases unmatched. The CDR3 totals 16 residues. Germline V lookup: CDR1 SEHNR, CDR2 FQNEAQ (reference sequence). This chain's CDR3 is CASSSPQGAHRIEQYF. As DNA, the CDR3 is TGTGCCAGCAGCTCACCTCAGGGGGCGCACAGGATCGAGCAGTACTTC.

In DNA form, the CDR3 reads TGTGCCAGCAGTTCTGGACTAGGAGGCTCTGGGGGGACCCAGTACTTC. This codes for CASSSGLGGSGGTQYF. This chain joins TRBV6-5 and TRBJ2-5, with 7 positions matching TRBD2. V shed 4 bases, J shed 7 bases, and the junction held 15 bases outside the gene matches. Looked up from germline, CDR1 is MNHEY and CDR2 is SVGAGI. The CDR3 totals 16 residues.

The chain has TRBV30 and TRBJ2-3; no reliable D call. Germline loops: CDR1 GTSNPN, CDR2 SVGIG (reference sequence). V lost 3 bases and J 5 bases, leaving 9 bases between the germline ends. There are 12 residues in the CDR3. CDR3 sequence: CAWSKSRDTQYF. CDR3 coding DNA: TGTGCCTGGAGCAAGTCGAGAGATACGCAGTATTTT.

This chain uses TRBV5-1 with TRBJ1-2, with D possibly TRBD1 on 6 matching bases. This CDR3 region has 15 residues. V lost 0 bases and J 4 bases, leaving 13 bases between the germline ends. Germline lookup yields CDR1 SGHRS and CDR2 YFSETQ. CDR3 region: CASSLAVGRGYGYTF. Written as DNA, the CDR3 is TGCGCCAGCAGCTTGGCCGTGGGCAGGGGCTATGGCTACACCTTC.

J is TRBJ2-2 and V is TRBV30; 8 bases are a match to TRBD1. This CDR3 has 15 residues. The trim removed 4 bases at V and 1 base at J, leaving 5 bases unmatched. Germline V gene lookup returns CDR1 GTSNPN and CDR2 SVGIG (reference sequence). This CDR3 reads CAWTSGTGNTGELFF. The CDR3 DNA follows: TGTGCCTGGACCTCAGGGACAGGGAACACCGGGGAGCTGTTTTTT. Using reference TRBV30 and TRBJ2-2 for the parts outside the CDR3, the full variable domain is SQTIHQWPATLVQPVGSPLSLECTVEGTSNPNLYWYRQAAGRGLQLLFYSVGIGQISSEVPQNLSASRPQDRQFILSSKKLLLSDSGFYLCAWTSGTGNTGELFFGEGSRLTVL.

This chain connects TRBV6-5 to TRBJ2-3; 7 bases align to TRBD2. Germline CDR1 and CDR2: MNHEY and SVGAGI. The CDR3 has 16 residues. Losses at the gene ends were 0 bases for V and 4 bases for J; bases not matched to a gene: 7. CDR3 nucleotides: TGTGCCAGCAGTTACTCGGCGGGGGTGTTCGCAGATACGCAGTATTTT. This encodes CASSYSAGVFADTQYF.

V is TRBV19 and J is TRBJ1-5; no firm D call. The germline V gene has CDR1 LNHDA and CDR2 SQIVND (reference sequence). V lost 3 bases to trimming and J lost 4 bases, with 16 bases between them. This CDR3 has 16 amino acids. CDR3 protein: CASSIIGQFLNQPQHF. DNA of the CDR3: TGTGCCAGTAGTATTATTGGGCAGTTTTTAAATCAGCCCCAGCATTTT.

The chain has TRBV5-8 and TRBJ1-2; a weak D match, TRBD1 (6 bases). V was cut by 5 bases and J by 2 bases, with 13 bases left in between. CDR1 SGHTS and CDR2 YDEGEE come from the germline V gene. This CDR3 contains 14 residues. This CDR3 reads CASSPNDRNYGYTF. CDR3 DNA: TGTGCCAGCAGTCCTAACGACAGGAACTATGGCTACACCTTC.

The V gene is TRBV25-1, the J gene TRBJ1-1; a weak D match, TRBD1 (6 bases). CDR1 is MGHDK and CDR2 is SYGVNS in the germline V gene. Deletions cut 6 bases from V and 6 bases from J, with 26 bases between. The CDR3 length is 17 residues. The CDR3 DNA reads TGTGCCAGCAGAAAAATACACAGGGTTATTAGACAAGCTGAAGCTTTCTTT. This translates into CASRKIHRVIRQAEAFF.

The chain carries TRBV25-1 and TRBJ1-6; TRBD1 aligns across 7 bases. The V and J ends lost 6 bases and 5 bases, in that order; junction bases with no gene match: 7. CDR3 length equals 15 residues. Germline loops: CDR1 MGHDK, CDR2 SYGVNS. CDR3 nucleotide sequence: TGTGCCAGCAGGCTAACAGGGGCCCATAATTCACCCCTCCACTTT. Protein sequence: CASRLTGAHNSPLHF.